These T cell receptor beta chains were read from a single sample in a study of blood T cell repertoires in COVID-19. The table came from immunoSEQ multiplex PCR; TCRdb's copy has only in-frame clones and leaves some out. The sample has some 150,000 clones; roughly 76% are singletons. The sequencing input was peripheral blood. These TCRs come from a human donor with acute or convalescent COVID-19. The donor label of this sample is uncertain. Each CDR3 is given with its conserved first and last residue. D genes are given only for firm matches. For some rows the clone size is stated as once, few or many, or as a class when expanded; others skip it.

abundance | d_gene | j_gene | v_gene | CDR3nt | CDR3aa
- | - | TRBJ1-1 | TRBV14 | TGTGCCAGCAGCTTACAGGGGAACACTGAAGCTTTCTTT | CASSLQGNTEAFF
few | TRBD2 | TRBJ2-3 | TRBV18 | TGTGCCAGCTCACCATCCCAGGGTAGCGGGATGGATACGCAGTATTTT | CASSPSQGSGMDTQYF
- | TRBD1 | TRBJ1-4 | TRBV11-2 | TGTGCCAGCAGCTTAGGGACAGGGGCTACTAATGAAAAACTGTTTTTT | CASSLGTGATNEKLFF
- | TRBD2 | TRBJ2-1 | TRBV27 | TGTGCCAGCAGTTTAGGGGGACTAGCGAATGAGCAGTTCTTC | CASSLGGLANEQFF
once | TRBD1 | TRBJ2-5 | TRBV29-1 | TGCAGCGTTATCAGGGGGCAAGAGACCCAGTACTTC | CSVIRGQETQYF
- | - | TRBJ2-1 | TRBV11-3 | TGTGCCAGCAGCTTAGGACCCATCGGGGGCTACAATGAGCAGTTCTTC | CASSLGPIGGYNEQFF
- | TRBD2 | TRBJ2-1 | TRBV30 | TGTGCCTGGAGTGTGGGACTAGCGGGGAAAGGTGAGCAGTTCTTC | CAWSVGLAGKGEQFF
- | - | TRBJ1-1 | TRBV10-1 | TGCGCCAGCAGTGAGTCGGGAGGCCCGAACACTGAAGCTTTCTTT | CASSESGGPNTEAFF
- | - | TRBJ1-1 | TRBV5-6 | TGTGCCAGCCTCAAAGGGGCGGGAACTGAAGCTTTCTTT | CASLKGAGTEAFF
- | - | TRBJ1-5 | TRBV5-5 | TGTGCCAGCAGCTCAGCGGGGGGCAATCAGCCCCAGCATTTT | CASSSAGGNQPQHF
- | TRBD1 | TRBJ2-3 | TRBV19 | TGTGCCAGTAGCTTTATAACCGGGACAGGGTACACAGATACGCAGTATTTT | CASSFITGTGYTDTQYF
- | - | TRBJ2-7 | TRBV6-5 | TGTGCCAGCAGTTACAAACAGACCTACGAGCAGTACTTC | CASSYKQTYEQYF
- | - | TRBJ1-2 | TRBV29-1 | TGCAGCGCCGATGGGGGAGGAGGCGGCTACACCTTC | CSADGGGGGYTF
- | - | TRBJ1-2 | TRBV10-2 | TGCGCCAGCTTCGGGGTCTATGGCTACACCTTC | CASFGVYGYTF
few | TRBD1 | TRBJ1-5 | TRBV3-1/TRBV3-2 | TGTGCCAGCAGCCAAGATGGAGGGGGCGGCAATCAGCCCCAGCATTTT | CASSQDGGGGNQPQHF
- | TRBD2 | TRBJ2-1 | TRBV10-1 | TGCGCCAGCAGTGCGACTAGCGGGGAGCAGTTCTTC | CASSATSGEQFF
- | - | TRBJ1-1 | TRBV14 | TGTGCCAGCAGCCAGGGAGCTGGGGTAGCTTTCTTT | CASSQGAGVAFF
- | - | TRBJ2-1 | TRBV10-3 | TGTGCCATCAGTGGCACAGGAATGAATGAGCAGTTCTTC | CAISGTGMNEQFF
- | TRBD1 | TRBJ1-1 | TRBV13 | TGTGCCAGCAGCCCCTGGGACAGGGGCACTGAAGCTTTCTTT | CASSPWDRGTEAFF
- | - | TRBJ2-3 | TRBV15 | TGTGCCACCAGCAGAGCGGGTCACAACACAGATACGCAGTATTTT | CATSRAGHNTDTQYF
- | TRBD1 | TRBJ1-1 | TRBV12-3/TRBV12-4 | TGTGCCAGCTCTACAGGGGGGACTGAAGCTTTCTTT | CASSTGGTEAFF
- | TRBD1 | TRBJ1-2 | TRBV6-1 | TGTGCCAGCAGTGAACGGACAGGGCGGAACTATGGCTACACCTTC | CASSERTGRNYGYTF
few | TRBD1 | TRBJ1-1 | TRBV2 | TGTGCCAGCAGTGAAGATCCGACAGGGGTGGGCACTGAAGCTTTCTTT | CASSEDPTGVGTEAFF
- | - | TRBJ1-3 | TRBV14 | TGTGCCAGCAGCCTTGTGAGCTTTTCTGGAAACACCATATATTTT | CASSLVSFSGNTIYF
- | TRBD1 | TRBJ1-2 | TRBV27 | TGTGCCAGTAGGGGGCGGGTTTCCTATGGCTACACCTTC | CASRGRVSYGYTF
- | TRBD2 | TRBJ2-3 | TRBV5-1 | TGCGCCAGCAGCTTGGCCAGCGGGGGGGTTGCAGATACGCAGTATTTT | CASSLASGGVADTQYF
- | - | TRBJ1-3 | TRBV2 | TGTGCCAGCAGTCCGACAGTGCTCGATGGAAACACCATATATTTT | CASSPTVLDGNTIYF
- | TRBD1 | TRBJ1-1 | TRBV19 | TGTGCCAGTAGTAATAACAGGGGGCGTCTTGTAGCTTTCTTT | CASSNNRGRLVAFF
- | - | TRBJ1-5 | TRBV30 | TGTGCCTGGAGTGTGAAGGGACTGTATAGTCAGCCCCAGCATTTT | CAWSVKGLYSQPQHF
- | - | TRBJ1-6 | TRBV6-5 | TGTGCCAGCAGTCTAGGGGGTAATAATTCACCCCTCCACTTT | CASSLGGNNSPLHF
- | - | TRBJ1-5 | TRBV21-1 | TGTGCCAGCAGCCCCAAGCCTGGGCGTAGCAATCAGCCCCAGCATTTT | CASSPKPGRSNQPQHF
- | - | TRBJ2-2 | TRBV4-1 | TGCGCCAGCAGCCAAGGGACTTTCACCGGGGAGCTGTTTTTT | CASSQGTFTGELFF
many | - | TRBJ1-5 | TRBV2 | TGTGCCAGCACCCTCTCAGGGTCGAGCAATCAGCCCCAGCATTTT | CASTLSGSSNQPQHF
- | TRBD2 | TRBJ2-1 | TRBV5-6 | TGTGCCAGCAGCTTGCGACGGGGGGGAGAGCAGTTCTTC | CASSLRRGGEQFF
- | TRBD1 | TRBJ1-4 | TRBV6-5 | TGTGCCAGCAGGCCCCGGACAGGGGAAGGGGAAAAACTGTTTTTT | CASRPRTGEGEKLFF
- | - | TRBJ1-5 | TRBV6-5 | TGTGCCAGCAGTTACTCGGTACAGAACCCCCATCAGCCCCAGCATTTT | CASSYSVQNPHQPQHF
- | TRBD2 | TRBJ2-1 | TRBV7-2 | TGTGCCAGCAGCTTCCACACTAGCGGGCTTGCCTACAATGAGCAGTTCTTC | CASSFHTSGLAYNEQFF
- | - | TRBJ1-1 | TRBV12-3/TRBV12-4 | TGTGCCAGCAGTTCGGACTTAAACACTGAAGCTTTCTTT | CASSSDLNTEAFF
- | - | TRBJ1-2 | TRBV14 | TGTGCCAGCAGCCAAAATACTTATGGCTACACCTTC | CASSQNTYGYTF
- | TRBD1 | TRBJ2-2 | TRBV2 | TGTGCCAGCAGTCGATCAGGGGGCCGGGGCGGGGAGCTGTTTTTT | CASSRSGGRGGELFF
- | - | TRBJ1-1 | TRBV6-5 | TGTGCCAGCAGTTACCCCGGGGGAGGGAAGAACACTGAAGCTTTCTTT | CASSYPGGGKNTEAFF
- | TRBD1 | TRBJ1-4 | TRBV5-1 | TGCGCCAGCAGTCCGAGGACAGGGTTCACTAATGAAAAACTGTTTTTT | CASSPRTGFTNEKLFF
- | - | TRBJ1-2 | TRBV3-1/TRBV3-2 | TGTGCCAGCAGCCAAGAGTGGACGGAGGTTAACTATGGCTACACCTTC | CASSQEWTEVNYGYTF
- | - | TRBJ2-5 | TRBV27 | TGTGCCAGCAGTCTAGGGCCGGAGGGAGAGACCCAGTACTTC | CASSLGPEGETQYF
- | TRBD2 | TRBJ2-1 | TRBV14 | TGTGCCAGCAGCCCCCCAGGAGCGGGGGGTAGTGATGAGCAGTTCTTC | CASSPPGAGGSDEQFF
- | - | TRBJ2-6 | TRBV5-6 | TGTGCCAGCAGCCTTACTGGGGCCAACGTCCTGACTTTC | CASSLTGANVLTF
- | - | TRBJ1-4 | TRBV5-1 | TGCGCCAGCAGCTTGGAAGGAACCGGGGATGAAAAACTGTTTTTT | CASSLEGTGDEKLFF
once | TRBD1 | TRBJ1-1 | TRBV10-3 | TGTGCCATCGCTAGGACAGGAGGCACTGAAGCTTTCTTT | CAIARTGGTEAFF
few | - | TRBJ1-6 | TRBV18 | TGTGCCAGCTCACCGAACCAGGGGACTAATTCACCCCTCCACTTT | CASSPNQGTNSPLHF
- | TRBD1 | TRBJ1-2 | TRBV6-5 | TGTGCCAGCAGTTCCCCCCCCGGGACAGGGGAAAATGGCTACACCTTC | CASSSPPGTGENGYTF
- | - | TRBJ1-5 | TRBV2 | TGTGCCAGCAGTGAAGAGGCAGGGGAAAACCAGCCCCAGCATTTT | CASSEEAGENQPQHF
- | TRBD2 | TRBJ2-1 | TRBV3-1/TRBV3-2 | TGTGCCAGCAGCCAAAGTCTAGCGGGGACATACAATGAGCAGTTCTTC | CASSQSLAGTYNEQFF
- | - | TRBJ2-5 | TRBV11-2 | TGTGCCAGCAGCTTACACACAGGAAAACAAGAGACCCAGTACTTC | CASSLHTGKQETQYF
- | - | TRBJ1-2 | TRBV7-6 | TGTGCCAGCAGCTTAGCTCTCGGGGTAGCCGATGGCTACACCTTC | CASSLALGVADGYTF